The 22 T cell receptor beta chains below were found in one sample sequenced in a study of shared clonotypes between healthy human individuals. Profiling relied on immunoSEQ multiplex PCR, and the TCRdb table lists in-frame clones only, not all of them. The data show around 450,000 clones, about four fifths seen once. Sequences were obtained from PBMCs. These receptors were collected from a middle-aged woman in good health. Some clones in this sample may be carry-over from other donors' samples.

The V gene is TRBV28, the J gene TRBJ1-4; D unresolved. This CDR3 spans 15 amino acids. Looked up from germline, CDR1 is MDHEN and CDR2 is SYDVKM. V dropped 3 bases and J dropped 0 bases, with 8 bases sitting between them. CDR3 protein: CASSFWGTTNEKLFF. Written as DNA, the CDR3 is TGTGCCAGCAGTTTTTGGGGTACAACTAATGAAAAACTGTTTTTT.

The V gene is TRBV27, the J gene TRBJ2-2; 7 bases fit TRBD1. Germline-derived CDR1 and CDR2 are MNHEY and SMNVEV (reference sequence). V shed 7 bases, J shed 0 bases, and the junction held 2 bases outside the gene matches. This CDR3 contains 14 residues. For the CDR3, the DNA is TGTGCCAGCAAGGGACAGCCGAACACCGGGGAGCTGTTTTTT. Protein product: CASKGQPNTGELFF.

This clone was observed at least ten times. The identical CDR3 is also encoded by other nucleotide sequences in the sample. The rearrangement uses TRBV4-3 and TRBJ1-2; no reliable D call. V shed 0 bases and J shed 1 base, with 6 bases lying between them. CDR3 size: 14 residues. The germline V gene encodes CDR1 LGHNA and CDR2 YSLEER. The CDR3 nucleotides read TGCGCCAGCAGCCAAGACAGGAGTAACTATGGCTACACCTTC. Its protein is CASSQDRSNYGYTF.

The chain combines TRBV11-2 with TRBJ1-5, with TRBD1 matching 7 bases. With 5 bases clipped from V and 7 bases from J, the junction kept 5 bases outside the gene matches. This CDR3 has 13 residues. Germline V gives CDR1 SGHAT, CDR2 FQNNGV. The CDR3 protein is CASSTGAKQPQHF. CDR3 nucleotides: TGTGCCAGCAGCACAGGGGCAAAGCAGCCCCAGCATTTT.

This clone was detected ten times or more. The genes are TRBV28 and TRBJ2-5, with TRBD1 identical over 12 bases. The J call may be mistaken, given a closer DNA end match to TRBJ2-7. The CDR3 consists of 19 residues. Per germline, CDR1 MDHEN and CDR2 SYDVKM. CDR3 sequence (DNA): TGTGCCAGCAGTTTACCCGGGACAGGGGGCTACGGAACCCCCTACGAGCAGTACTTC. Protein product: CASSLPGTGGYGTPYEQYF.

The chain couples TRBV9 to TRBJ1-1, with unresolved D. In germline, CDR1 is SGDLS, CDR2 YYNGEE. The ends were cut back, 0 bases at V and 2 bases at J, with 8 bases in the middle. This CDR3 contains 14 residues. The CDR3 region has the DNA TGTGCCAGCAGCGTAGGGAGGGCAAACACTGAAGCTTTCTTT. It is translated as CASSVGRANTEAFF.

This clone was recorded only once. V usage is TRBV7-2 and J usage is TRBJ2-3; 11 bases match TRBD2. V trimming: 2 bases; J trimming: 5 bases; junction bases outside the gene matches: 3. The CDR3 has 15 amino acids. Per germline, CDR1 SGHTA and CDR2 FQGNSA. CDR3 amino acids: CASSLMLAGGDTQYF. The CDR3 nucleotides are TGTGCCAGCAGCTTAATGCTAGCGGGAGGAGATACGCAGTATTTT.

J is TRBJ2-1 and V is TRBV28, with D tentatively TRBD1 or TRBD2 (6 bases each). Germline V lookup: CDR1 MDHEN, CDR2 SYDVKM. The CDR3 contains 15 residues. V lost 7 bases, J lost 7 bases, and 20 bases lay in between. The CDR3 DNA reads as TGTGCCAGCAAAAAAGGGGGGTTCAAGAGGAATGAGCAGTTCTTC. Its protein is CASKKGGFKRNEQFF.

V gene TRBV28 combines with J gene TRBJ1-1; D is undetermined. The CDR3 is 14 residues long. V lost 5 bases and J 0 bases, leaving 10 bases between the germline ends. Germline V gives CDR1 MDHEN, CDR2 SYDVKM. Here the CDR3 reads CASSVLRMNTEAFF. The CDR3 DNA is TGTGCCAGCAGTGTTCTCCGTATGAACACTGAAGCTTTCTTT. The whole variable domain, filled in from reference TRBV28 and TRBJ1-1, reads DVKVTQSSRYLVKRTGEKVFLECVQDMDHENMFWYRQDPGLGLRLIYFSYDVKMKEKGDIPEGYSVSREKKERFSLILESASTNQTSMYLCASSVLRMNTEAFFGQGTRLTVV.

The chain employs TRBV9 and TRBJ2-5, with 10 bases identical to TRBD1. Unmatched junction bases numbered 8, after V lost 4 bases and J lost 5 bases. Per the germline V gene, CDR1 is SGDLS and CDR2 is YYNGEE. The length of the CDR3 is 15 residues. In DNA, the CDR3 is TGTGCCAGCAGCCCCGGGACAGGGGTGACCGAGACCCAGTACTTC. Translated: CASSPGTGVTETQYF. The full variable domain, rest sourced from reference TRBV9 and TRBJ2-5, is DSGVTQTPKHLITATGQRVTLRCSPRSGDLSVYWYQQSLDQGLQFLIQYYNGEERAKGNILERFSAQQFPDLHSELNLSSLELGDSALYFCASSPGTGVTETQYFGPGTRLLVL.

The rearrangement joins TRBV28 to TRBJ2-7; 8 bases map to TRBD1. V was pared by 6 bases and J by 4 bases, with 11 bases of the junction left unmatched. The germline V gene has CDR1 MDHEN and CDR2 SYDVKM. The CDR3 covers 15 residues. The chain's CDR3 is CASRNSGGMGYEQYF. CDR3 bases: TGTGCCAGCAGAAACTCAGGGGGCATGGGATACGAGCAGTACTTC.

There are a few counts of this clone. This sequence joins TRBV5-1 and TRBJ1-1; possibly TRBD1 for D (5 bases). V was trimmed by 0 bases and J by 5 bases, leaving 8 bases between them. The CDR3 contains 13 residues. Germline CDR1 reads SGHRS; CDR2 reads YFSETQ. The CDR3 nucleotides read TGCGCCAGCAGCTTGGGACAGAAAACTGAAGCTTTCTTT. Protein sequence: CASSLGQKTEAFF.

The chain combines TRBV7-2 with TRBJ1-5; the match to TRBD1 covers 7 bases. The germline V gene encodes CDR1 SGHTA and CDR2 FQGNSA. The CDR3 sequence is 15 residues long. With V trimmed by 4 bases and J by 5 bases, 8 bases remained unmatched. In DNA, the CDR3 is TGTGCCAGCAGCTATAAACAGGGGCCGGATCAGCCCCAGCATTTT. It is translated as CASSYKQGPDQPQHF.

This clone was detected only once. The chain combines TRBV9 with TRBJ2-1; D tentatively fits TRBD1 or TRBD2 (5 bases each). V was shortened by 6 bases and J by 7 bases, with 17 bases between the two germline ends. Per germline, CDR1 SGDLS and CDR2 YYNGEE. The CDR3 length is 14 residues. The DNA for the CDR3 is TGTGCCAGCACCCCTGGTGGGACCTCAAATGAGCAGTTCTTC. As protein: CASTPGGTSNEQFF.

The CDR3 here is CASSPGTGGNYEQYF. Here the CDR3 DNA reads TGCGCCAGCAGCCCCGGGACAGGGGGAAACTACGAGCAGTACTTC. The V call is TRBV5-1, the J call TRBJ2-7; 11 nucleotides match TRBD1. The V and J ends lost 4 bases and 3 bases, in that order; junction bases with no gene match: 6. From germline, CDR1 is SGHRS and CDR2 YFSETQ. CDR3 length: 15 residues.

This chain connects TRBV28 to TRBJ1-3; the D is unclear. Trimming shortened V by 4 bases and J by 0 bases, and 7 bases separated the two germline ends. The CDR3 totals 14 residues. Looked up from germline, CDR1 is MDHEN and CDR2 is SYDVKM. The CDR3 loop reads CASSSPASGNTIYF. As DNA, the CDR3 is TGTGCCAGCAGTTCCCCCGCCTCTGGAAACACCATATATTTT.

The gene calls are TRBV7-6 and TRBJ2-7; D gene unclear. CDR3 size: 14 residues. CDR1 and CDR2 from the germline V gene are SGHVS and FNYEAQ. V was pared by 3 bases and J by 2 bases, with 11 bases between. This CDR3 reads CASSLVGSTYEQYF. In nucleotides, the CDR3 is TGTGCCAGCAGCTTGGTGGGTTCAACCTACGAGCAGTACTTC.

This chain connects TRBV20-1 to TRBJ2-7, with a possible D match to TRBD1 (5 bases). Trimming pared 7 bases from V and 3 bases from J, leaving 10 bases between. The CDR3 has 11 residues. Germline V gives CDR1 DFQATT, CDR2 SNEGSKA (reference sequence). The CDR3 nucleotides read TGCAGTGTAGACCAGGGCTACGAGCAGTACTTC. This gives the protein CSVDQGYEQYF.

This clone was observed many times. CDR3 region: CASSLNTGSYNEQFF. CDR3 coding DNA: TGTGCCAGCAGCTTAAATACGGGCTCCTACAATGAGCAGTTCTTC. The V and J genes are TRBV7-2 and TRBJ2-1; no reliable D call. CDR1 is SGHTA and CDR2 is FQGNSA in the germline V gene. This CDR3 region has 15 residues. Trimming pared 2 bases from V and 0 bases from J, leaving 8 bases between.

This clone was seen just once. The V call is TRBV18, the J call TRBJ1-1; D unresolved. Germline-derived CDR1 and CDR2 are KGHSH and LQKENI. V was trimmed by 3 bases and J by 4 bases, leaving 9 bases between them. The CDR3 loop spans 13 amino acids. The CDR3 is CASSPGEGTEAFF. The CDR3, as DNA: TGTGCCAGCTCACCCGGGGAGGGCACTGAAGCTTTCTTT.

For this clone: Being one base from a much bigger clone, this may be a read error. Other nucleotide sequences from this sample produce the same CDR3. The CDR3 loop is CASSSTSGTGGLVAFF. In DNA, the CDR3 is TGTGCCAGCAGTTCCACCTCCGGGACAGGGGGACTGGTGGCTTTCTTT. The chain joins TRBV6-5 to TRBJ1-1, with TRBD1 identical over 11 bases. CDR3 length: 16 residues. V was pared by 4 bases and J by 11 bases, with 15 bases of the junction left unmatched. CDR1 is MNHEY, CDR2 SVGAGI, per germline.

This clone has more than one count but fewer than ten. The gene calls are TRBV6-1 and TRBJ1-2, with TRBD1 as a possible D gene (6 bases). Trimming shortened V by 6 bases and J by 4 bases, and 12 bases separated the two germline ends. From germline, CDR1 is MNHNS and CDR2 SASEGT. This CDR3 is built from 13 residues. The CDR3 sequence: CASRTGVGYGYTF. The CDR3 DNA sequence: TGTGCCAGCAGGACAGGCGTTGGCTATGGCTACACCTTC.